These T cell receptor beta chains were read from a single sample in a study of shared T cell receptors in the human thymus. Repertoires were generated with immunoSEQ multiplex PCR, while TCRdb's copy carries only in-frame clones and drops some. The repertoire holds some 760,000 clones, with approximately 83% as singletons. These same data were also listed under a study on human thymus T cells.

Sequenced input: thymocytes. The receptors were gathered from a girl under three years old with a congenital heart defect. Each CDR3 is given with its conserved first and last residue. Each record gives: D gene, V gene, J gene, clone size, CDR3 DNA, CDR3 protein. The D gene is left open where the match is weak. Some rows have no size entry. The others give once, few or many, or a class for an expanded clone.

d_call: NA; v_call: TRBV7-9; j_call: TRBJ2-2; clone_size: NA; cdr3_nt: TGTGCCAGCAGCTTAAGAACACGGGGGACCGGGGAGCTGTTTTTT; cdr3_aa: CASSLRTRGTGELFF
d_call: TRBD1; v_call: TRBV29-1; j_call: TRBJ2-7; clone_size: NA; cdr3_nt: TGCAGCGCCCAGGGGGAAGCGCAGGGCTACGAGCAGTACTTC; cdr3_aa: CSAQGEAQGYEQYF
d_call: NA; v_call: TRBV9; j_call: TRBJ1-2; clone_size: NA; cdr3_nt: TGTGCCAGCAGCCCAGGTCCTCATGGCTACACCTTC; cdr3_aa: CASSPGPHGYTF
d_call: NA; v_call: TRBV6-6; j_call: TRBJ2-7; clone_size: few; cdr3_nt: TGTGCCAGCAGTTATCCGAGGGACTACGAGCAGTACTTC; cdr3_aa: CASSYPRDYEQYF
d_call: NA; v_call: TRBV6-1; j_call: TRBJ1-3; clone_size: NA; cdr3_nt: TGTGCCAGCCTCCCAAAGATTAGGACAGGAAACACCATATATTTT; cdr3_aa: CASLPKIRTGNTIYF
d_call: TRBD2; v_call: TRBV15; j_call: TRBJ2-1; clone_size: NA; cdr3_nt: TGTGCCACCAGCTCAAACCAGGGACTAGCGGGGGACAATGAGCAGTTCTTC; cdr3_aa: CATSSNQGLAGDNEQFF
d_call: TRBD2; v_call: TRBV5-6; j_call: TRBJ2-7; clone_size: NA; cdr3_nt: TGTGCCAGCAGCCTCCCGGGAGGGGGGAGCGAGCAGTACTTC; cdr3_aa: CASSLPGGGSEQYF
d_call: NA; v_call: TRBV11-2; j_call: TRBJ2-7; clone_size: NA; cdr3_nt: TGTGCCAGCAGCCCCGATGCTGCATTCGCGGGCTACTACGAGCAGTACTTC; cdr3_aa: CASSPDAAFAGYYEQYF
d_call: NA; v_call: TRBV9; j_call: TRBJ1-2; clone_size: NA; cdr3_nt: TGTGCCAGCAGCCTAAGGCAGCGGGGGTCCTATGGCTACACCTTC; cdr3_aa: CASSLRQRGSYGYTF
d_call: TRBD1; v_call: TRBV29-1; j_call: TRBJ1-2; clone_size: NA; cdr3_nt: TGCAGCGTTTGGGACGTTAGGACAGGATTTTATGGCTACACCTTC; cdr3_aa: CSVWDVRTGFYGYTF
d_call: NA; v_call: TRBV7-3; j_call: TRBJ2-1; clone_size: NA; cdr3_nt: TGTGCCAGTTCAGGAAACCTCAGCTCCTACAATGAGCAGTTCTTC; cdr3_aa: CASSGNLSSYNEQFF
d_call: TRBD1; v_call: TRBV7-8; j_call: TRBJ1-5; clone_size: once; cdr3_nt: TGTGCCAGCAGCACCGAGGACAGGGAGAATCAGCCCCAGCATTTT; cdr3_aa: CASSTEDRENQPQHF
d_call: TRBD1; v_call: TRBV30; j_call: TRBJ1-2; clone_size: NA; cdr3_nt: TGTGCCTGGGCTTGGACAGGGGATGGGACGGAGAGGGATGGCTACACCTTC; cdr3_aa: CAWAWTGDGTERDGYTF
d_call: TRBD1; v_call: TRBV5-1; j_call: TRBJ1-2; clone_size: NA; cdr3_nt: TGCGCCAGCAGCTATGGGACAGTGGTTAACTATGGCTACACCTTC; cdr3_aa: CASSYGTVVNYGYTF
d_call: NA; v_call: TRBV28; j_call: TRBJ1-2; clone_size: NA; cdr3_nt: TGTGCCAGTACTGATGAGCAGGGAGGTGACTATGGCTACACCTTC; cdr3_aa: CASTDEQGGDYGYTF
d_call: TRBD1; v_call: TRBV13; j_call: TRBJ1-1; clone_size: few; cdr3_nt: TGTGCCAGCAGCCCGGGACAGGGATCTAACACTGAAGCTTTCTTT; cdr3_aa: CASSPGQGSNTEAFF
d_call: TRBD2; v_call: TRBV6-5; j_call: TRBJ2-2; clone_size: NA; cdr3_nt: TGTGCCAGCACTCTGGGACTAGGTAACACCGGGGAGCTGTTTTTT; cdr3_aa: CASTLGLGNTGELFF
d_call: NA; v_call: TRBV4-1; j_call: TRBJ1-2; clone_size: NA; cdr3_nt: TGCGCCAGCAGCCAAGCGCCCGGACAGCACTATAAACCTAACTATGGCTACACCTTC; cdr3_aa: CASSQAPGQHYKPNYGYTF
d_call: TRBD1; v_call: TRBV6-5; j_call: TRBJ1-2; clone_size: NA; cdr3_nt: TGTGCCAGCAGTTACTCCGACAGGGGAATGGGCTATGGCTACACCTTC; cdr3_aa: CASSYSDRGMGYGYTF
d_call: TRBD2; v_call: TRBV6-1; j_call: TRBJ2-3; clone_size: NA; cdr3_nt: TGTGCCAGCATTGGGCTAGCGGGGGAGGTAGATACGCAGTATTTT; cdr3_aa: CASIGLAGEVDTQYF
d_call: TRBD2; v_call: TRBV19; j_call: TRBJ2-1; clone_size: NA; cdr3_nt: TGTGCCAGTAGTATCATGGCTCTGACTAGCGGGGCAACTGTCTTC; cdr3_aa: CASSIMALTSGATVF
d_call: TRBD1; v_call: TRBV5-6; j_call: TRBJ2-3; clone_size: NA; cdr3_nt: TGTGCCAGCAGCCGCGGACAGGGTGGCACAGATACGCAGTATTTT; cdr3_aa: CASSRGQGGTDTQYF
d_call: TRBD1; v_call: TRBV9; j_call: TRBJ2-3; clone_size: NA; cdr3_nt: TGTGCCAGCAGCGGGGGAACAGGGGGCCGCTGGGATACGCAGTATTTT; cdr3_aa: CASSGGTGGRWDTQYF
d_call: NA; v_call: TRBV19; j_call: TRBJ1-3; clone_size: NA; cdr3_nt: TGTGCCAGTAGTCACAGCAGCTCTGGAAACACCATATATTTT; cdr3_aa: CASSHSSSGNTIYF
d_call: TRBD1; v_call: TRBV2; j_call: TRBJ1-2; clone_size: NA; cdr3_nt: TGTGCCAGCAGTGTGACACAGGGGGAAATTAACTATGGCTACACCTTC; cdr3_aa: CASSVTQGEINYGYTF
d_call: TRBD1; v_call: TRBV5-6; j_call: TRBJ1-4; clone_size: once; cdr3_nt: TGTGCCAGCAGCTGCCTCCGGGACAGGGGGCGCGGGGCTAATGAAAAACTGTTTTTT; cdr3_aa: CASSCLRDRGRGANEKLFF
d_call: TRBD1; v_call: TRBV19; j_call: TRBJ1-5; clone_size: NA; cdr3_nt: TGTGCCAGTATCCGGACAGGGAGATATGGCAATCAGCCCCAGCATTTT; cdr3_aa: CASIRTGRYGNQPQHF
d_call: TRBD1; v_call: TRBV5-5; j_call: TRBJ2-7; clone_size: few; cdr3_nt: TGTGCCAGCGGAAGGGGGCTCCGTCACGACGAGCAGTACTTC; cdr3_aa: CASGRGLRHDEQYF
d_call: TRBD1; v_call: TRBV5-4; j_call: TRBJ1-2; clone_size: NA; cdr3_nt: TGTGCCAGCAGCTTGTGGGGACAGGGGGCAAGAGGCTCATATGGCTACACCTTC; cdr3_aa: CASSLWGQGARGSYGYTF
d_call: TRBD1; v_call: TRBV7-6; j_call: TRBJ2-3; clone_size: NA; cdr3_nt: TGTGCCAGCAGCCAGGACAGGCGTCGTCCAGATACGCAGTATTTT; cdr3_aa: CASSQDRRRPDTQYF
d_call: NA; v_call: TRBV28; j_call: TRBJ1-4; clone_size: once; cdr3_nt: TGTGCCAGCAGTGGTATGACACCAACTAATGAAAAACTGTTTTTT; cdr3_aa: CASSGMTPTNEKLFF
d_call: TRBD1; v_call: TRBV27; j_call: TRBJ2-7; clone_size: NA; cdr3_nt: TGTGCCAGCAGTTTAACAGGGGGCTACTACGAGCAGTACTTC; cdr3_aa: CASSLTGGYYEQYF
d_call: TRBD1; v_call: TRBV5-1; j_call: TRBJ2-7; clone_size: NA; cdr3_nt: TGCGCCAGCAGCTTGGGGGAGACAGGGGGGCCCGAGCAGTACTTC; cdr3_aa: CASSLGETGGPEQYF
d_call: TRBD1; v_call: TRBV5-1; j_call: TRBJ1-2; clone_size: NA; cdr3_nt: TGCGCCAGCAGCTTGGGGACAGGGCTCTTCTATGGCTACACCTTC; cdr3_aa: CASSLGTGLFYGYTF
d_call: NA; v_call: TRBV19; j_call: TRBJ1-1; clone_size: NA; cdr3_nt: TGTGCCATTTCACAGGGGAACACTGAAGCTTTCTTT; cdr3_aa: CAISQGNTEAFF
d_call: NA; v_call: TRBV14; j_call: TRBJ2-7; clone_size: NA; cdr3_nt: TGTGCCAGCAGCCCAACTCTTAGACAAGACGAGCAGTACTTC; cdr3_aa: CASSPTLRQDEQYF
d_call: NA; v_call: TRBV5-5; j_call: TRBJ1-1; clone_size: NA; cdr3_nt: TGTGCCAGCAGCTTAGTAGACAAGAACACTGAAGCTTTCTTT; cdr3_aa: CASSLVDKNTEAFF
d_call: NA; v_call: TRBV18; j_call: TRBJ2-7; clone_size: NA; cdr3_nt: TGTGCCAGCTCACCACAACTCACCCCGGGCTACGAGCAGTACTTC; cdr3_aa: CASSPQLTPGYEQYF
d_call: NA; v_call: TRBV7-9; j_call: TRBJ2-3; clone_size: NA; cdr3_nt: TGTGCCAGCAGCTTACCCAGGAACCCCCACGAAGATACGCAGTATTTT; cdr3_aa: CASSLPRNPHEDTQYF
d_call: NA; v_call: TRBV7-9; j_call: TRBJ1-2; clone_size: NA; cdr3_nt: TGTGCCAGCAGCTTACACCAGGGAACGGGTCTTTATGGCTACACCTTC; cdr3_aa: CASSLHQGTGLYGYTF
d_call: TRBD1; v_call: TRBV6-5; j_call: TRBJ1-2; clone_size: NA; cdr3_nt: TGTGCCAGCAGATTTGACAGGGGATATGGCTACACCTTC; cdr3_aa: CASRFDRGYGYTF
d_call: NA; v_call: TRBV25-1; j_call: TRBJ1-2; clone_size: NA; cdr3_nt: TGTGCCAGCAGAAAGACAGGCTCCTATGGCTACACCTTC; cdr3_aa: CASRKTGSYGYTF
d_call: TRBD1; v_call: TRBV19; j_call: TRBJ1-3; clone_size: NA; cdr3_nt: TGTGCCAGTAGTGCGGACAGGGGGCCCCCCATATATTTT; cdr3_aa: CASSADRGPPIYF
d_call: NA; v_call: TRBV18; j_call: TRBJ2-5; clone_size: NA; cdr3_nt: TGTGCCAGCTCGCCCTCAGCGAGCCAAGAGACCCAGTACTTC; cdr3_aa: CASSPSASQETQYF
d_call: TRBD1; v_call: TRBV19; j_call: TRBJ1-5; clone_size: NA; cdr3_nt: TGTGCCAGTAGTACCATTCGACAGGGTCGAAAGCCCCAGCATTTT; cdr3_aa: CASSTIRQGRKPQHF
d_call: NA; v_call: TRBV5-1; j_call: TRBJ2-7; clone_size: once; cdr3_nt: TGCGCCAGCAGCCCACGACGGGGGATAAGCTCCTACGAGCAGTACTTC; cdr3_aa: CASSPRRGISSYEQYF
d_call: NA; v_call: TRBV27; j_call: TRBJ1-2; clone_size: NA; cdr3_nt: TGTGCCAGCAGTCTACAGGCTCTTAACTATGGCTACACCTTC; cdr3_aa: CASSLQALNYGYTF
d_call: NA; v_call: TRBV10-3; j_call: TRBJ2-7; clone_size: once; cdr3_nt: TGTGCCATCAGACCGGGACACCGTTCGTACGAGCAGTACTTC; cdr3_aa: CAIRPGHRSYEQYF
d_call: NA; v_call: TRBV4-1; j_call: TRBJ1-6; clone_size: NA; cdr3_nt: TGCGCCAGCAGCCAAGATCAGAGAAGGACAGCTAATTCCCCCCTCCACTTT; cdr3_aa: CASSQDQRRTANSPLHF
d_call: TRBD1; v_call: TRBV28; j_call: TRBJ1-1; clone_size: NA; cdr3_nt: TGTGCCAGCAGTTCCGACAGGGGGCCTAACACTGAAGCTTTCTTT; cdr3_aa: CASSSDRGPNTEAFF
d_call: NA; v_call: TRBV6-1; j_call: TRBJ1-4; clone_size: few; cdr3_nt: TGTGCCAGCAGTGAAGGTGCAGATCCCGCAACTAATGAAAAACTGTTTTTT; cdr3_aa: CASSEGADPATNEKLFF
d_call: NA; v_call: TRBV7-2; j_call: TRBJ1-2; clone_size: NA; cdr3_nt: TGTGCCAGCAGATCCGGAAGGGGCTATGGCTACACCTTC; cdr3_aa: CASRSGRGYGYTF
d_call: TRBD1; v_call: TRBV19; j_call: TRBJ2-5; clone_size: few; cdr3_nt: TGTGCCAGTAGTATTGGGCGACAGGGGGCGACGGAGACCCAGTACTTC; cdr3_aa: CASSIGRQGATETQYF
d_call: TRBD1; v_call: TRBV7-9; j_call: TRBJ1-1; clone_size: NA; cdr3_nt: TGTGCCAGCAGCTCCAAACCCCGACAGGGACATGTGGGCAACACTGAAGCTTTCTTT; cdr3_aa: CASSSKPRQGHVGNTEAFF
d_call: TRBD1; v_call: TRBV28; j_call: TRBJ2-3; clone_size: NA; cdr3_nt: TGTGCCAGCAGCTCTCCGGGACAGGGGCCCCCAGATACGCAGTATTTT; cdr3_aa: CASSSPGQGPPDTQYF
d_call: TRBD1; v_call: TRBV10-1; j_call: TRBJ2-2; clone_size: NA; cdr3_nt: TGCGCCAGCAGTGCGTTCGAGGGGGCCTACACCGGGGAGCTGTTTTTT; cdr3_aa: CASSAFEGAYTGELFF
d_call: TRBD1; v_call: TRBV6-1; j_call: TRBJ1-2; clone_size: NA; cdr3_nt: TGTGCCAGTTTCGGGGACAGGGAAATCTATGGCTACACCTTC; cdr3_aa: CASFGDREIYGYTF